These 3 T cell receptor beta chains came from one sample sequenced in a study of T-cell memory formation after mild COVID-19. TCRdb fed the 5' RACE reads into MiXCR, producing one record per CDR3 protein. This table holds roughly 500,000 distinct CDR3 sequences, over 20% found once. Material for sequencing was PBMCs or a T cell subset sorted from them (not recorded which). These receptors originate from an adult woman who had mild COVID-19 (a few samples of this study predate the infection). Cell type and time point are not known.

The chain joins TRBV6-1 to TRBJ2-5; 8 bases line up with TRBD1. The CDR3 spans 14 residues. V lost 6 bases to trimming and J lost 5 bases; unmatched junction nucleotides: 8. In germline, CDR1 is MNHNS, CDR2 SASEGT. DNA of the CDR3: TGTGCCAGCAGCCTGGACAGGGCGGAGGAGACCCAGTACTTC. Translating it yields CASSLDRAEETQYF.

In this sample, this clonotype turned up a few times. The gene calls are TRBV19 and TRBJ2-4; 9 bases are shared with TRBD2. J was trimmed by 1 base and V by 1 base; bases with no gene match: 8. The germline V gene encodes CDR1 LNHDA and CDR2 SQIVND (reference sequence). The CDR3 has 18 residues. Here the CDR3 reads CASSIGGRARTAKNIQYF. For the CDR3, the DNA is TGTGCCAGTAGTATAGGCGGGAGGGCCAGAACGGCCAAAAACATTCAGTACTTC.

The chain uses TRBV7-2 and TRBJ2-3, with TRBD2 matching over 10 bases. CDR3 length: 17 amino acids. V trimming: 0 bases; J trimming: 9 bases; junction bases outside the gene matches: 12. The germline CDR1 and CDR2 sequences are SGHTA and FQGNSA. CDR3 nucleotides: TGTGCCAGCAGCTTAGCGTCCGGTCTAGCGGGAGAGCTAACGCAGTATTTT. The encoded protein is CASSLASGLAGELTQYF.